These 14 T cell receptor beta chains were sequenced from one sample in a study of Ad26.COV2.S vaccination and SARS-CoV-2 variants. Produced via immunoSEQ multiplex PCR; TCRdb's table is partial and in-frame only. The sample consists of roughly 700,000 clones, more than 80% of them appearing once. Treatment reported: around 19 received Ad26.COV2.S at low or high dose, single or two shots; several received placebo; per-sample allocation not given. Following the first vaccine or placebo injection, samples were taken on day 63. Sequenced material: peripheral blood, taken in a trial of Ad26.COV2.S vaccine versus placebo. The receptor source for this set is a person aged 18 to 65 who received the Ad26.COV2.S COVID-19 vaccine or a placebo.

The genes are TRBV7-9 and TRBJ1-6; D uncertain. Germline CDR1 and CDR2: SEHNR and FQNEAQ (reference sequence). The V gene lost 3 bases and the J gene lost 9 bases, with 15 bases spanning the gap. This CDR3 has 15 residues. The CDR3 DNA sequence: TGTGCCAGCAGCTTCGTAGGAGTGGATAGTTCACCCCTCCACTTT. Residues: CASSFVGVDSSPLHF.

The rearrangement links TRBV25-1 to TRBJ1-4; possibly TRBD1 for D (6 bases). The V end was cut by 1 base, the J end by 4 bases, with 10 bases between. The CDR3 has 15 amino acids. Germline V gene sequence: CDR1 MGHDK, CDR2 SYGVNS. In DNA form, the CDR3 reads TGTGCCAGCAGTGAATGGGGGGCTGGTAATGAAAAACTGTTTTTT. Amino acid sequence: CASSEWGAGNEKLFF.

This sequence joins TRBV10-3 and TRBJ1-1; TRBD1 matches 10 bases. This CDR3 is 13 amino acids long. Germline loops: CDR1 ENHRY, CDR2 SYGVKD. J was trimmed by 3 bases and V by 9 bases; bases with no gene match: 4. In nucleotides, the CDR3 is TGTGCCATTCGGACAGGGGGGGACACTGAAGCTTTCTTT. This gives the protein CAIRTGGDTEAFF.

This sequence joins TRBV5-1 and TRBJ2-6, with D perhaps being TRBD1 or TRBD2 (5 bases each). The V end was cut by 4 bases, the J end by 0 bases, with 20 bases between. The CDR3 consists of 19 residues. Germline V gene lookup returns CDR1 SGHRS and CDR2 YFSETQ. The CDR3 protein is CASSGDVTFTVSGANVLTF. The CDR3 DNA reads TGCGCCAGCAGCGGGGACGTCACTTTCACGGTCTCTGGGGCCAACGTCCTGACTTTC.

The count of this clone is one. The CDR3 protein is CASSYLDRGTEAFF. CDR3 bases: TGTGCCAGCAGTTACCTTGACAGAGGTACTGAAGCTTTCTTT. The chain combines TRBV6-5 with TRBJ1-1; D perhaps matches TRBD1 (5 bases). The germline CDR1 and CDR2 sequences are MNHEY and SVGAGI. Trimming stripped 2 bases from V and 5 bases from J, with 12 bases between. There are 14 residues in the CDR3.

The chain employs TRBV12-5 and TRBJ2-3; tentative D call: TRBD2 (5 bases). CDR1 is LGHNT, CDR2 FRNRAP, per germline. The CDR3 is made up of 17 amino acids. The ends were cut back, 0 bases at V and 4 bases at J, with 17 bases in the middle. The CDR3 loop reads CASGLVRLGSGADTQYF. The CDR3 nucleotides read TGTGCTAGTGGTTTGGTACGTTTAGGATCCGGGGCAGATACGCAGTATTTT.

The table lists this clone with a few counts. The J gene is TRBJ2-5, the V gene TRBV5-4; TRBD2 aligns across 9 bases. The CDR3 runs 14 residues. Germline V gene sequence: CDR1 SGHNT, CDR2 YYREEE (reference sequence). Trimming cost V 3 bases and J 2 bases; bases outside gene matches: 2. In DNA form, the CDR3 reads TGTGCCAGCAGCTCCGGACTAGCGCAAGAGACCCAGTACTTC. Translated, it gives CASSSGLAQETQYF. Full variable domain (rest looked up from reference TRBV5-4 and TRBJ2-5): ETGVTQSPTHLIKTRGQQVTLRCSSQSGHNTVSWYQQALGQGPQFIFQYYREEENGRGNFPPRFSGLQFPNYSSELNVNALELDDSALYLCASSSGLAQETQYFGPGTRLLVL.

V gene TRBV15 combines with J gene TRBJ2-7; 7 positions match TRBD1. V was clipped by 7 bases and J by 0 bases; unmatched bases: 6. Germline CDR1 and CDR2: LNHNV and YYDKDF (reference sequence). CDR3 length: 14 amino acids. CDR3 coding DNA: TGTGCCACCAAGTTCAGGGACAGCTCCTACGAGCAGTACTTC. Its protein product is CATKFRDSSYEQYF.

The rearrangement uses TRBV19 and TRBJ2-6; possible D gene TRBD1, 6 bases. The germline V gene has CDR1 LNHDA and CDR2 SQIVND (reference sequence). The CDR3 has 13 residues. V lost 4 bases and J 8 bases, leaving 9 bases between the germline ends. The CDR3, as DNA: TGTGCCAGTAGTACACAGGGACCCAACGTCCTGACTTTC. Protein: CASSTQGPNVLTF.

V usage is TRBV2 and J usage is TRBJ1-6; a weak D match, TRBD1 (6 bases). The CDR3 spans 14 residues. CDR1 is SNHLY, CDR2 FYNNEI, per germline. The ends were cut back, 3 bases at V and 6 bases at J, with 9 bases in the middle. The CDR3 DNA reads as TGTGCCAGCAGTGACGGGGGCCGTAATTCACCCCTCCACTTT. Amino acids: CASSDGGRNSPLHF. Full variable domain (outside the CDR3, taken from reference TRBV2 and TRBJ1-6): EPEVTQTPSHQVTQMGQEVILRCVPISNHLYFYWYRQILGQKVEFLVSFYNNEISEKSEIFDDQFSVERPDGSNFTLKIRSTKLEDSAMYFCASSDGGRNSPLHFGNGTRLTVT.

The V and J genes are TRBV27 and TRBJ2-3; D not resolved. Germline V lookup: CDR1 MNHEY, CDR2 SMNVEV (reference sequence). The CDR3 runs 13 residues. Trimming took off 6 bases at V and 4 bases at J, with 11 bases between the two ends. CDR3 amino acids: CASREVDSDTQYF. CDR3 DNA: TGTGCCAGCAGGGAAGTCGACTCAGATACGCAGTATTTT.

The rearrangement joins TRBV19 to TRBJ1-5; D remains ambiguous. V was trimmed by 2 bases and J by 4 bases, leaving 21 bases between them. From germline, CDR1 is LNHDA and CDR2 SQIVND (reference sequence). The CDR3 has 18 amino acids. CDR3 sequence: CASSITGLGRKPNQPQHF. The DNA for the CDR3 is TGTGCCAGTAGTATAACCGGCCTTGGGCGAAAACCAAATCAGCCCCAGCATTTT.

This chain links TRBV5-1 with TRBJ2-1, with 12 bases aligning to TRBD2. The V gene's germline CDR1 is SGHRS and CDR2 YFSETQ. The V segment lost 4 bases and the J segment 7 bases; nucleotides outside the gene matches: 3. This CDR3 region has 14 residues. The DNA for the CDR3 is TGCGCCAGCAGCGGGGGGACTAGCGGGAATGAGCAGTTCTTC. Translating it yields CASSGGTSGNEQFF.

The genes are TRBV6-1 and TRBJ1-1; tentative D call: TRBD1 (5 bases). The CDR3 has 17 residues. Trimming shortened V by 2 bases and J by 4 bases, and 20 bases separated the two germline ends. Germline V gene data show CDR1 as MNHNS and CDR2 as SASEGT. The CDR3: CASSERTRGSAGTEAFF. CDR3 nucleotides: TGTGCCAGCAGTGAAAGGACTCGGGGGAGCGCTGGCACTGAAGCTTTCTTT.